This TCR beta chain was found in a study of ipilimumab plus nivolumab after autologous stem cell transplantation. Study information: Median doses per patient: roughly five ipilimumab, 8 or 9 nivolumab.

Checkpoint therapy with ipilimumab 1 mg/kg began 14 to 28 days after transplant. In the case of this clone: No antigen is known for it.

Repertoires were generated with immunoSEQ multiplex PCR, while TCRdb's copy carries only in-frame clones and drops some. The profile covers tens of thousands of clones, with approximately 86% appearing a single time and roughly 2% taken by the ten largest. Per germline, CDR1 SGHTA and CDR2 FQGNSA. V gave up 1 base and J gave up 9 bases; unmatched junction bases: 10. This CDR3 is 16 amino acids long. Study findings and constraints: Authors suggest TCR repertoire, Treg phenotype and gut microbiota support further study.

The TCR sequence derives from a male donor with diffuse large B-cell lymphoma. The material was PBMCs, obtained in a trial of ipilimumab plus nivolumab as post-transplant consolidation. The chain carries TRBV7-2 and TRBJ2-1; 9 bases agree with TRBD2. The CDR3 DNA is TGTGCCAGCAGCTTAGATAGCGGGGGCTCCAGGGGTGAGCAGTTCTTC. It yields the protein CASSLDSGGSRGEQFF. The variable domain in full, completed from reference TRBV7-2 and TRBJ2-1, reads GAGVSQSPSNKVTEKGKDVELRCDPISGHTALYWYRQSLGQGLEFLIYFQGNSAPDKSGLPSDRFSAERTGGSVSTLTIQRTQQEDSAVYLCASSLDSGGSRGEQFFGPGTRLTVL.